This T cell receptor beta chain emerged from a study of cytomegalovirus exposure and HLA in healthy donors. Points from the study as a whole: An assumption of roughly uniform sequencing depth across donors underlay the presence/absence analyses. A few V segments could not be told apart, such as TRBV6-2 and TRBV6-3, and were left out.

This PCR relied on a set of 60 Vbeta primers and 13 Jbeta primers. Some clones are missing from TCRdb's copy, which holds only in-frame ones; the method was immunoSEQ multiplex PCR. The sample carries some 190,000 clones, over 75% recorded once. The CDR3 spans 13 residues. The germline CDR1 and CDR2 sequences are LNHDA and SQIVND (reference sequence). V was pared by 2 bases and J by 5 bases, with 6 bases between. As to this clone: Its antigen remains unknown.

The TCR originated in a woman aged 25 to 45 in good health and CMV-seronegative. The sequencing input was PBMCs. V usage is TRBV19 and J usage is TRBJ2-2; D gene unclear. For the CDR3, the DNA is TGTGCCAGTAGTATAACGGTGACCGGGGAGCTGTTTTTT. It translates to CASSITVTGELFF.